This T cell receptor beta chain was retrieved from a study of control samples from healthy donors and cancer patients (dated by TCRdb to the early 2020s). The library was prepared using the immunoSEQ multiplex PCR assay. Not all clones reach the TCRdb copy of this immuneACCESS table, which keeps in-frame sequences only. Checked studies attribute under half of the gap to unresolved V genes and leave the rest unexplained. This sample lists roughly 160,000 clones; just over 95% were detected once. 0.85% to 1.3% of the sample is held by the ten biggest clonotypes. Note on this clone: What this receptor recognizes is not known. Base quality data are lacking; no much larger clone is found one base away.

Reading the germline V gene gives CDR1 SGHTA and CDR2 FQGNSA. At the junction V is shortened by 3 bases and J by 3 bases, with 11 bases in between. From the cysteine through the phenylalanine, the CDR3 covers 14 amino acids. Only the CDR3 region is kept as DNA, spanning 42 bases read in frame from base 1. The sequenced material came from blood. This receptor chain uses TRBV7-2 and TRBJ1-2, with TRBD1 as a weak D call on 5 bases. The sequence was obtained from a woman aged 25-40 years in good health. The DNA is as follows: TGTGCCAGCAGCTTTCAGGGTACTGACTATGGCTACACCTTC. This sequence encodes CASSFQGTDYGYTF. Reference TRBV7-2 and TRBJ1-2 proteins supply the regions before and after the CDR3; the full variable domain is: GAGVSQSPSNKVTEKGKDVELRCDPISGHTALYWYRQSLGQGLEFLIYFQGNSAPDKSGLPSDRFSAERTGGSVSTLTIQRTQQEDSAVYLCASSFQGTDYGYTFGSGTRLTVV.